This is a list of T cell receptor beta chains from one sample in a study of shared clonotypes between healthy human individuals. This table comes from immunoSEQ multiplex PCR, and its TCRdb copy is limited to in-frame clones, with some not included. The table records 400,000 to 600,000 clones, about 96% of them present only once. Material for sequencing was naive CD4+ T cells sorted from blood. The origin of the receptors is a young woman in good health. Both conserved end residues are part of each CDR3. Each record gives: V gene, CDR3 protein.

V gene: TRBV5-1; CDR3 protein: CASSTGLAGAPFYNEQFF
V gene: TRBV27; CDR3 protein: CASSFAGATYGYTF
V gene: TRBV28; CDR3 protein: CASRDPTVGYTF
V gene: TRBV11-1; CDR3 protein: CASSSPGLLRRPEAFF
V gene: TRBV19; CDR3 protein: CASTIRGRSFGALHF
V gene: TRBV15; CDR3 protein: CATSRVPPHRNYGYTF
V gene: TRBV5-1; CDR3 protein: CASSLKDRAAYNEQFF
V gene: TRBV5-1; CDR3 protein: CASSLTGPMNTEAFF
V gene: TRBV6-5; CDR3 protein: CASRTGAGNTIYF
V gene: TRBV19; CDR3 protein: CASSIQGHQPQHF
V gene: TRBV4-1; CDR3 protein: CASSQKSSTDSNQPQHF
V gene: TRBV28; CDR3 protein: CASILSGGSNQPQHF
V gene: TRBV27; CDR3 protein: CASSLDGRAGDEQFF
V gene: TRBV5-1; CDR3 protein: CASSPGASAYYEQYF
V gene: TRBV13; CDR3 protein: CASSLALNRVAYGYTF
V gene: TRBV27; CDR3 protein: CASSPLVEISNQPQHF
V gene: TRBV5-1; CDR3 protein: CASSSRDGGSYNEQFF
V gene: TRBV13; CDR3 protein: CASSSFWATSGREETQYF
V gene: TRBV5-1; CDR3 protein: CASSSGDRRLTGELFF
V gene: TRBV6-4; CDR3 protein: CASTTSSGTYEQYF
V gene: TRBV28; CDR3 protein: CASSFISGDQPQHF
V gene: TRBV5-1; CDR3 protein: CASSLGPGVYGYTF
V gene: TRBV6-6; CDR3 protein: CATLRGTGNGYTF
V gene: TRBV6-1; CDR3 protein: CASAGAGNEQYF
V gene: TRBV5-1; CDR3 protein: CASSFTGWGEKLFF
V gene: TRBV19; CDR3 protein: CASSIHYGYTF
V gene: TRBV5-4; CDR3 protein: CASSPQGAATGYTF
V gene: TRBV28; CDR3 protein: CASSNSRRSSGNTIYF
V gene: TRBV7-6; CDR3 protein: CASSLDQETQYF
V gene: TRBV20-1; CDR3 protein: CSAGEPDEQFF
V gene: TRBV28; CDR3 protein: CASSATTDYQPQHF
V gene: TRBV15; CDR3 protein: CATSRDKKGAGANVLTF
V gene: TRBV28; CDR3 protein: CASTHRTGGFQPQHF